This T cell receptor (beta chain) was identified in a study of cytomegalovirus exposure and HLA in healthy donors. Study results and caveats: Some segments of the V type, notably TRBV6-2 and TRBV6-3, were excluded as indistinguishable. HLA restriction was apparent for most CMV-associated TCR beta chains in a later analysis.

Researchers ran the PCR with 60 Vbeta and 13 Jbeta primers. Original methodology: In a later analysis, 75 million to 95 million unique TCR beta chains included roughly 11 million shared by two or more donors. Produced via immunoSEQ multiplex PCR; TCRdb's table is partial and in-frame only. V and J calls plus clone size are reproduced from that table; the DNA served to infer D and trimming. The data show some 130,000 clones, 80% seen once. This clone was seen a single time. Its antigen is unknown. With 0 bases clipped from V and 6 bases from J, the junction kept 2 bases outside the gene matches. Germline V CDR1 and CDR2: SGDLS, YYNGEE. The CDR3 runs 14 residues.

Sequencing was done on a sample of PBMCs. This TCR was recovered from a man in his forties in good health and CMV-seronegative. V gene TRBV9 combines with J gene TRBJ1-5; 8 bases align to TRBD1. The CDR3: CASSVGQGFQPQHF. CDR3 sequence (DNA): TGTGCCAGCAGCGTAGGACAGGGGTTTCAGCCCCAGCATTTT.